The 17 T cell receptor beta chains below come from one sample, sequenced in a study of blood T cell repertoires in COVID-19. Using immunoSEQ multiplex PCR, the repertoire was profiled, and TCRdb retains in-frame clones only, with some absent. The sample has 250,000 or so clones, about 87% seen once. Material: PBMCs or T cells enriched from blood (not recorded which). These receptors were taken from a woman aged 25 to 39 with acute COVID-19.

The rearrangement links TRBV2 to TRBJ1-3; D is uncertain. The ends were cut back, 2 bases at V and 4 bases at J, with 6 bases in the middle. The CDR3 runs to 13 residues. Germline loops: CDR1 SNHLY, CDR2 FYNNEI. The CDR3 nucleotides are TGTGCCAGCAGTGAAAATATCGGAAACACCATATATTTT. Amino acids: CASSENIGNTIYF.

The rearrangement uses TRBV25-1 and TRBJ1-1, with 9 positions matching TRBD1. Looked up from germline, CDR1 is MGHDK and CDR2 is SYGVNS. CDR3 length: 15 amino acids. V shed 1 base and J 5 bases; nucleotides not matched to a gene: 5. The CDR3: CASSEWWTGETEAFF. The CDR3 DNA reads as TGTGCCAGCAGTGAATGGTGGACAGGGGAAACTGAAGCTTTCTTT.

The chain recombines TRBV6-5 with TRBJ2-7; the match to TRBD1 covers 10 bases. The CDR3 contains 13 residues. V lost 7 bases, J lost 5 bases, and 5 bases stayed unmatched. Germline loops: CDR1 MNHEY, CDR2 SVGAGI. CDR3 region: CASNRQGANEQYF. DNA of the CDR3: TGTGCCAGCAACCGACAGGGGGCAAACGAGCAGTACTTC.

The chain recombines TRBV7-2 with TRBJ1-3, with D perhaps matching TRBD1 (5 bases). Trimming removed 5 bases from V and 4 bases from J, with 12 bases in between. CDR3 length: 14 residues. Germline lookup yields CDR1 SGHTA and CDR2 FQGNSA. The CDR3 loop reads CASSLITGGNTIYF. CDR3 in DNA: TGTGCCAGCAGCCTAATAACAGGAGGAAACACCATATATTTT.

This chain uses TRBV6-5 with TRBJ2-7; D gene uncertain. Germline CDR1 reads MNHEY; CDR2 reads SVGAGI. Trimming cost V 2 bases and J 5 bases, with 10 bases left between them. The CDR3 consists of 13 residues. The CDR3 spells CASSYTQVDEQYF. The CDR3 DNA sequence: TGTGCCAGCAGTTACACCCAGGTTGACGAGCAGTACTTC.

There are a few counts of this clone. The chain combines TRBV30 with TRBJ1-4, with D unresolved. The CDR3 totals 15 residues. Germline CDR1 and CDR2: GTSNPN and SVGIG (reference sequence). V lost 0 bases, J lost 7 bases, and 15 bases lay in between. DNA of the CDR3: TGTGCCTGGAGTGTACTGAAGACCCGAGGTGAAAAACTGTTTTTT. Translated, it gives CAWSVLKTRGEKLFF.

The chain carries TRBV7-8 and TRBJ2-1, with D tentatively TRBD2 (6 bases). V dropped 7 bases and J dropped 7 bases, with 29 bases sitting between them. Germline CDR1 and CDR2: SGHVS and FQNEAQ. The CDR3 spans 18 residues. CDR3 sequence: CASTYRAYRTGDGNEQFF. As DNA, the CDR3 is TGTGCCAGCACCTATCGCGCGTATCGAACGGGGGACGGGAATGAGCAGTTCTTC.

The chain is built from TRBV7-6 and TRBJ2-3; TRBD2 might be the D (5 bases). CDR3 size: 14 residues. The germline gives CDR1 SGHVS, CDR2 FNYEAQ. V was cut by 3 bases and J by 4 bases, with 11 bases left in between. Here the CDR3 DNA reads TGTGCCAGCAGCTTGGCCCCCGGGGCAGATACGCAGTATTTT. It translates to CASSLAPGADTQYF.

The chain carries TRBV10-1 and TRBJ2-3; 7 bases fit TRBD1. Unmatched junction bases numbered 8, after V lost 2 bases and J lost 3 bases. The CDR3 covers 16 residues. CDR1 is WNHNN and CDR2 is SYGVQD in the germline V gene (reference sequence). In DNA form, the CDR3 reads TGCGCCAGCAGTGAGGATGGAAGGGGGCGGACAGATACGCAGTATTTT. This translates into CASSEDGRGRTDTQYF.

The chain has TRBV6-5 and TRBJ1-3; 7 bases align to TRBD1. Unmatched junction bases numbered 2, after V lost 6 bases and J lost 0 bases. The germline gives CDR1 MNHEY, CDR2 SVGAGI. There are 14 residues in the CDR3. DNA for the CDR3: TGTGCCAGCAGCGGGACAGCCTCTGGAAACACCATATATTTT. This codes for CASSGTASGNTIYF.

This chain uses TRBV4-3 with TRBJ2-7; 9 bases are shared with TRBD1. There are 16 residues in the CDR3. Germline lookup yields CDR1 LGHNA and CDR2 YSLEER. Losses at the gene ends were 3 bases for V and 6 bases for J; bases not matched to a gene: 12. Here the CDR3 DNA reads TGCGCCAGCAGCCAGGCCTCTCCGGGACAGGGCGTCGAGCAGTACTTC. Its protein is CASSQASPGQGVEQYF.

V usage is TRBV6-5 and J usage is TRBJ1-1; D is possibly TRBD1 (5 bases). The length of the CDR3 is 14 residues. V lost 8 bases, J lost 3 bases, and 16 bases lay in between. Germline V gene data show CDR1 as MNHEY and CDR2 as SVGAGI. The CDR3 is CASLRSGGDTEAFF. The CDR3 DNA is TGTGCCAGCCTTAGATCGGGGGGGGACACTGAAGCTTTCTTT.

The genes are TRBV4-3 and TRBJ1-4; D is unresolved. The V gene lost 0 bases and the J gene lost 2 bases, with 10 bases spanning the gap. Germline V lookup: CDR1 LGHNA, CDR2 YSLEER. The length of the CDR3 is 16 residues. CDR3 bases: TGCGCCAGCAGCCAAGACGGTTCCGGGACTAATGAAAAACTGTTTTTT. Its translation: CASSQDGSGTNEKLFF.

The CDR3 region is CAISGQGDYGYTF. As DNA, the CDR3 is TGTGCCATCAGTGGCCAGGGGGACTATGGCTACACCTTC. The chain links TRBV10-3 to TRBJ1-2, with 7 bases aligning to TRBD1. V shed 4 bases and J 3 bases; nucleotides not matched to a gene: 2. Germline V CDR1 and CDR2: ENHRY, SYGVKD. The CDR3 consists of 13 residues.

The V gene is TRBV27, the J gene TRBJ2-1; TRBD1 matches 7 bases. The CDR3 has 17 residues. CDR1 is MNHEY and CDR2 is SMNVEV in the germline V gene (reference sequence). Trimming took 2 bases from V and 8 from J; bases not matched to a gene: 15. The CDR3 protein is CASSLHWTGDTRDEQFF. DNA for the CDR3: TGTGCCAGCAGTTTACACTGGACAGGCGATACCAGGGATGAGCAGTTCTTC.

V usage is TRBV3-1 (or the pseudogene TRBV3-2) and J usage is TRBJ2-1, with a weak D call TRBD2 (6 bases). V shed 1 base and J shed 8 bases, with 18 bases lying between them. Germline CDR1 and CDR2: LGHDT and YNNKEL (reference sequence). The CDR3 length is 16 residues. CDR3 protein: CASSQVAGNRKDEQFF. CDR3 coding DNA: TGTGCCAGCAGCCAAGTGGCGGGGAATCGGAAAGATGAGCAGTTCTTC.

The chain combines TRBV27 with TRBJ1-5; D remains unclear. Trimming left V 5 bases short and J 5 bases short, with 10 bases between. This CDR3 contains 13 residues. CDR1 and CDR2 from the germline V gene are MNHEY and SMNVEV (reference sequence). CDR3 sequence (DNA): TGTGCCAGCAGTACCCTAGGAGATCAGCCCCAGCATTTT. Translation gives CASSTLGDQPQHF.